This TCR beta chain was sequenced in a study of blood T cell repertoires in COVID-19. Only in-frame clones appear in the TCRdb table, and some are missing; sequencing was by immunoSEQ multiplex PCR. The table has hundreds of thousands of clones, 85% to 90% seen once. Trimming stripped 8 bases from V and 1 base from J, with 14 bases between. Germline CDR1 reads MNHEY; CDR2 reads SVGAGI. The length of the CDR3 is 14 residues. The TCR sequence derives from a woman aged 18-29 years with acute or convalescent COVID-19. Source material: peripheral blood. V usage is TRBV6-5 and J usage is TRBJ1-2; TRBD1 might be the D (5 bases). The CDR3 protein is CASSWGGDNYGYTF. The CDR3 region has the DNA TGTGCCAGCTCCTGGGGAGGGGATAACTATGGCTACACCTTC.